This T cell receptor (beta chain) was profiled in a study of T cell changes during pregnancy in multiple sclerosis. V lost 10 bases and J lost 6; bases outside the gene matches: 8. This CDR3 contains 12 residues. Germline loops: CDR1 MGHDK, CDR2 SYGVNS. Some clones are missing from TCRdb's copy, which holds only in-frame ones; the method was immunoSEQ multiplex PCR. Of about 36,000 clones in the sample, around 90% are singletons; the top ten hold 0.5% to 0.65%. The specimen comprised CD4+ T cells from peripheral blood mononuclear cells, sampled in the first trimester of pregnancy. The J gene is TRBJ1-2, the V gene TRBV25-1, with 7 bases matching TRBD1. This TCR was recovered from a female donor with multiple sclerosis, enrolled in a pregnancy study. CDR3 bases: TGTGCCACCGCCCGGGACAGAGATGGCTACACCTTC. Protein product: CATARDRDGYTF.